Below, 21 T cell receptor beta chains from the same sample are listed, as sequenced in a study of identical twins. Each CDR3 protein gets one entry after TCRdb re-called the 5' RACE reads with MiXCR. The sample has about 220,000 distinct CDR3 sequences, under 10% seen once. The same sample was also used in a study of yellow fever vaccine responses in identical twins.

Specimen: memory (CD45RO+) T cells sorted from blood. These receptors were obtained from a woman aged 18-29 years in good health.

The J gene is TRBJ2-1, the V gene TRBV20-1, with 10 bases matching TRBD1. CDR1 DFQATT and CDR2 SNEGSKA come from the germline V gene (reference sequence). This CDR3 is built from 14 residues. Trimming took 5 bases from V and 3 from J; bases not matched to a gene: 4. CDR3 region: CSAGRDRGYNEQFF. The DNA for the CDR3 is TGCAGTGCTGGAAGGGACAGGGGCTACAATGAGCAGTTCTTC.

This clonotype was detected ten times or more. The V and J genes are TRBV10-3 and TRBJ2-3; D is ambiguous. The CDR3 is made up of 11 amino acids. The V gene lost 6 bases and the J gene lost 2 bases, with 3 bases spanning the gap. CDR1 is ENHRY and CDR2 is SYGVKD in the germline V gene. The CDR3 nucleotides are TGTGCCATCAGGTACACAGATACGCAGTATTTT. Protein product: CAIRYTDTQYF.

This rearrangement joins TRBV7-9 to TRBJ2-3; 8 bases align to TRBD2. The CDR3 is 17 residues long. J gave up 1 base and V 1 base, and 7 bases lay outside the gene matches. Germline values: CDR1 SEHNR, CDR2 FQNEAQ (reference sequence). The CDR3 reads CASSLEGGRIGTDTQYF. CDR3 in DNA: TGTGCCAGCAGCTTAGAGGGCGGGAGGATCGGCACAGATACGCAGTATTTT.

This chain links TRBV7-2 with TRBJ2-6; no reliable D call. Trimming took off 5 bases at V and 3 bases at J, with 17 bases between the two ends. The length of the CDR3 is 17 residues. Germline V gene data show CDR1 as SGHTA and CDR2 as FQGNSA. The chain's CDR3 is CASSLLPRVGGANVLTF. In DNA, the CDR3 is TGTGCCAGCAGCCTCCTTCCCCGGGTCGGTGGGGCCAACGTCCTGACTTTC.

At least ten counts were recorded for this clonotype. This rearrangement joins TRBV5-1 to TRBJ2-7; 10 bases map to TRBD1. Germline CDR1 and CDR2: SGHRS and YFSETQ. With V trimmed by 5 bases and J by 2 bases, 4 bases remained unmatched. This CDR3 has 14 amino acids. The CDR3 nucleotides are TGCGCCAGCAGTTCGGACAGGGGGGCCTACGAGCAGTACTTC. It specifies CASSSDRGAYEQYF.

In its sample, this clonotype was seen a few times. J is TRBJ1-1 and V is TRBV9; 8 bases agree with TRBD1. Trimming removed 2 bases from V and 4 bases from J; junction bases left unmatched: 4. The CDR3 consists of 14 residues. The V gene's germline CDR1 is SGDLS and CDR2 YYNGEE. CDR3 residues: CASSVWDRSTEAFF. CDR3 bases: TGTGCCAGCAGCGTTTGGGACAGGTCCACTGAAGCTTTCTTT.

This clonotype was picked up many times. The chain uses TRBV20-1 and TRBJ1-2; 9 positions agree with TRBD1. Losses at the gene ends were 1 base for V and 3 bases for J; bases not matched to a gene: 3. The CDR3 consists of 14 residues. Germline CDR1 DFQATT, CDR2 SNEGSKA (reference sequence). Here the CDR3 DNA reads TGCAGTGCTAGAGTTGGGACAGGGTACTATGGCTACACCTTC. As protein: CSARVGTGYYGYTF.

Many counts were recorded for this clonotype. V is TRBV6-1 and J is TRBJ1-5, with TRBD1 identical over 11 bases. V was clipped by 4 bases and J by 6 bases; unmatched bases: 5. Germline CDR1 MNHNS, CDR2 SASEGT. This CDR3 contains 15 residues. CDR3 sequence reads: CASSVGTGGSQPQHF. The CDR3 DNA follows: TGTGCCAGCAGTGTCGGGACAGGGGGTAGTCAGCCCCAGCATTTT.

The chain recombines TRBV5-5 with TRBJ2-1; D unresolved. Germline assignment: CDR1 SGHKS and CDR2 YYEKEE (reference sequence). The CDR3 runs to 13 residues. Trimming took off 4 bases at V and 9 bases at J, with 14 bases between the two ends. Here the CDR3 reads CASSPESYGEQFF. The CDR3 nucleotides read TGTGCCAGCAGCCCCGAGAGTTATGGTGAGCAGTTCTTC. The full variable domain, its missing parts supplied by reference TRBV5-5 and TRBJ2-1, is DAGVTQSPTHLIKTRGQQVTLRCSPISGHKSVSWYQQVLGQGPQFIFQYYEKEERGRGNFPDRFSARQFPNYSSELNVNALLLGDSALYLCASSPESYGEQFFGPGTRLTVL.

This chain links TRBV15 with TRBJ2-1; 7 nucleotides agree with TRBD2. In germline, CDR1 is LNHNV, CDR2 YYDKDF (reference sequence). Trimming at V came to 3 bases and at J to 2 bases, leaving 4 bases not matched to a gene. The CDR3 runs to 15 residues. The CDR3 loop reads CATSSGRSPYNEQFF. The DNA for the CDR3 is TGTGCCACCAGCAGCGGGAGGAGTCCCTACAATGAGCAGTTCTTC.

The rearrangement joins TRBV19 to TRBJ2-2; D remains unclear. The CDR3 contains 16 residues. The V end lost 4 bases, the J end lost 2 bases, and 14 bases lay between the germline ends. Germline CDR1 is LNHDA and CDR2 is SQIVND (reference sequence). The CDR3 spells CASSTRPQINTGELFF. The CDR3 region has the DNA TGTGCCAGTAGTACCCGTCCCCAAATAAACACCGGGGAGCTGTTTTTT.

The chain has TRBV18 and TRBJ1-3, with D maybe TRBD1 (6 bases). With 3 bases removed from V and 4 bases from J, the gap between germline ends came to 10 bases. CDR1 is KGHSH and CDR2 is LQKENI in the germline V gene. This CDR3 is built from 14 residues. CDR3 region: CASSPDRQGNTIYF. Here the CDR3 DNA reads TGTGCCAGCTCACCCGACAGGCAGGGAAACACCATATATTTT.

This clonotype appeared many times. The V gene is TRBV20-1, the J gene TRBJ2-5; the D gene is possibly TRBD1 (7 bases). Germline CDR1 DFQATT, CDR2 SNEGSKA (reference sequence). The CDR3 is 14 residues long. V was trimmed by 6 bases and J by 2 bases, leaving 16 bases between them. The CDR3 DNA is TGCAGTGCCCGGAGGGGGCTAGTACAAGAGACCCAGTACTTC. The encoded protein is CSARRGLVQETQYF.

The V and J genes are TRBV28 and TRBJ1-6; 7 nucleotides agree with TRBD1. After removal of 7 bases from V and 9 bases from J, the junction contained 3 bases not matched to a gene. Germline assignment: CDR1 MDHEN and CDR2 SYDVKM. The CDR3 covers 12 residues. For the CDR3, the DNA is TGTGCCAGCACCTACAGGGGTTCACCCCTCCACTTT. It is translated as CASTYRGSPLHF.

In its sample, this clonotype was seen once. The genes are TRBV11-2 and TRBJ1-1; D unresolved. This CDR3 is 12 amino acids long. Germline V gene data show CDR1 as SGHAT and CDR2 as FQNNGV. V lost 2 bases, J lost 5 bases, and 6 bases lay in between. The CDR3 bases are TGTGCCAGCAGCTTAATGAGGACTGAAGCTTTCTTT. Protein product: CASSLMRTEAFF.

This clonotype has only a few counts. The V call is TRBV12-3 or TRBV12-4, the J call TRBJ2-1; TRBD2 agrees at 9 bases. The CDR3 covers 16 residues. V gave up 1 base and J gave up 6 bases; unmatched junction bases: 7. The CDR3 coding sequence is TGTGCCAGCAGTTTAGAGGCGGGGGGGTTGCCCAATGAGCAGTTCTTC. It codes for CASSLEAGGLPNEQFF.

V gene TRBV28 combines with J gene TRBJ1-3; D ambiguous. The CDR3 is 14 residues long. CDR1 and CDR2 (germline): MDHEN, SYDVKM. Trimming left V 6 bases short and J 3 bases short, with 12 bases between. The chain's CDR3 is CASSPLRDGNTIYF. CDR3 DNA: TGTGCCAGCAGCCCGCTAAGGGATGGAAACACCATATATTTT.

This clonotype was recorded many times. This chain connects TRBV10-3 to TRBJ2-1; D tentatively fits TRBD1 or TRBD2 (5 bases each). The CDR3 covers 17 residues. V was pared by 4 bases and J by 4 bases, with 20 bases between. Germline V CDR1 and CDR2: ENHRY, SYGVKD. CDR3 protein: CAISANRGSDYYNEQFF. The CDR3 coding sequence is TGTGCCATCAGTGCAAATCGGGGCTCCGACTATTACAATGAGCAGTTCTTC.

This clonotype was counted at least ten times. The chain recombines TRBV5-5 with TRBJ1-1; possible D gene TRBD1, 6 bases. The CDR3 runs 14 residues. CDR1 is SGHKS, CDR2 YYEKEE, per germline (reference sequence). Trimming pared 1 base from V and 1 base from J, leaving 8 bases between. CDR3 DNA: TGTGCCAGCAGCTTGAAGGGACAGAACACTGAAGCTTTCTTT. The encoded protein is CASSLKGQNTEAFF. Combining the CDR3 with reference TRBV5-5 and TRBJ1-1 gives the whole variable domain DAGVTQSPTHLIKTRGQQVTLRCSPISGHKSVSWYQQVLGQGPQFIFQYYEKEERGRGNFPDRFSARQFPNYSSELNVNALLLGDSALYLCASSLKGQNTEAFFGQGTRLTVV.

This clonotype was picked up many times. This chain joins TRBV5-1 and TRBJ1-6, with D possibly matching TRBD1 (5 bases). This CDR3 has 14 residues. Per germline, CDR1 SGHRS and CDR2 YFSETQ. V lost 2 bases, J lost 13 bases, and 16 bases lay in between. The CDR3 DNA is TGCGCCAGCAGCTTTGTTCCCAGGGAAGGGCCCCTCCACTTT. It encodes CASSFVPREGPLHF. Combining the CDR3 with reference TRBV5-1 and TRBJ1-6 gives the whole variable domain KAGVTQTPRYLIKTRGQQVTLSCSPISGHRSVSWYQQTPGQGLQFLFEYFSETQRNKGNFPGRFSGRQFSNSRSEMNVSTLELGDSALYLCASSFVPREGPLHFGNGTRLTVT.

This clonotype showed up many times. This chain joins TRBV4-2 and TRBJ2-5; 9 positions match TRBD1. Germline CDR1 LGHNA, CDR2 YNFKEQ. The CDR3 is 13 amino acids. V was clipped by 4 bases and J by 4 bases; unmatched bases: 1. CDR3 loop: CASSPQGAETQYF. The CDR3 DNA is TGTGCCAGCAGCCCACAGGGGGCAGAGACCCAGTACTTC.